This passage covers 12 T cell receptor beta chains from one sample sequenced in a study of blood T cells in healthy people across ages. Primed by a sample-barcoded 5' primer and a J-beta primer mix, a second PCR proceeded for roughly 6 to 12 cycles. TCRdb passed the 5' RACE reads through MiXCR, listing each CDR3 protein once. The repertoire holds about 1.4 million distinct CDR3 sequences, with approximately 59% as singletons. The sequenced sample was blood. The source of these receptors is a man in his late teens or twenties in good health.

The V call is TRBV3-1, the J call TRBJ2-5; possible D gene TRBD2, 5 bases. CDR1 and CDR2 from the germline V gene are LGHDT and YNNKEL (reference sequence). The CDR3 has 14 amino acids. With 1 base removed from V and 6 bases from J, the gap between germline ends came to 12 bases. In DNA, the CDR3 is TGTGCCAGCAGCCAAGGGAATAGCGCGCAGACCCAGTACTTC. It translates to CASSQGNSAQTQYF.

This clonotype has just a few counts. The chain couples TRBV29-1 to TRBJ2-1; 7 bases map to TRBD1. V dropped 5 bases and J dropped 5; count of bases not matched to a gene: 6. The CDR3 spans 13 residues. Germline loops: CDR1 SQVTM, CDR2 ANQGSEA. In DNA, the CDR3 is TGCAGCGTTTCAGGGGGAATCCACAATGAGCAGTTCTTC. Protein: CSVSGGIHNEQFF.

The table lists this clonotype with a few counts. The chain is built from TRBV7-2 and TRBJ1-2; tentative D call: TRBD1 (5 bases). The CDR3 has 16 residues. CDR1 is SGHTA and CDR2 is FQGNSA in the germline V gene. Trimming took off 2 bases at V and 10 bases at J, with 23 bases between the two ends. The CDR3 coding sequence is TGTGCCAGCAGCTTATTTTACAGGCCTAATGGTACTGTCTACACCTTC. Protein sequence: CASSLFYRPNGTVYTF. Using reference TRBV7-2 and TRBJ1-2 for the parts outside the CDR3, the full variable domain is GAGVSQSPSNKVTEKGKDVELRCDPISGHTALYWYRQSLGQGLEFLIYFQGNSAPDKSGLPSDRFSAERTGGSVSTLTIQRTQQEDSAVYLCASSLFYRPNGTVYTFGSGTRLTVV.

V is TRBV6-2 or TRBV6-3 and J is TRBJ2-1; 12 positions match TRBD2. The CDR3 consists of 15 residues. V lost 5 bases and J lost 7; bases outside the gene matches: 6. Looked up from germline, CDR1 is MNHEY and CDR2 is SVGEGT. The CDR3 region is CASSKTSGGGNEQFF. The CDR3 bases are TGTGCCAGCAGTAAGACTAGCGGGGGTGGGAATGAGCAGTTCTTC.

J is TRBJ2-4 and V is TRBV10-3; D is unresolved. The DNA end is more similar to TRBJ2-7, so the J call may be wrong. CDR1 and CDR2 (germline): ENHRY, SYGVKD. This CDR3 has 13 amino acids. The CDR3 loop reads CAISVEDAYEQYF. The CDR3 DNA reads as TGTGCCATCAGTGTTGAGGATGCCTACGAGCAGTACTTC.

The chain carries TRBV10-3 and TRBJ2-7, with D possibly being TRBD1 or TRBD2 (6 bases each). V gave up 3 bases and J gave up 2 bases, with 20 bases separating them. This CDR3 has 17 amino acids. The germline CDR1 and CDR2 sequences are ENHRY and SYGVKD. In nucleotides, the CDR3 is TGTGCCATCAGTGATCGGGGAGGACAGACCCAGACCTACGAGCAGTACTTC. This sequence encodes CAISDRGGQTQTYEQYF.

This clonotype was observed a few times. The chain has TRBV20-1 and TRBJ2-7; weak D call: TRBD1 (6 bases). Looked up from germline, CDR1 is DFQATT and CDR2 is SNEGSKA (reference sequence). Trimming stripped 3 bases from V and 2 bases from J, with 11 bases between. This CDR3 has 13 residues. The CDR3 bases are TGCAGTGCTAGGGACAGCGAAACCTACGAGCAGTACTTC. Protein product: CSARDSETYEQYF.

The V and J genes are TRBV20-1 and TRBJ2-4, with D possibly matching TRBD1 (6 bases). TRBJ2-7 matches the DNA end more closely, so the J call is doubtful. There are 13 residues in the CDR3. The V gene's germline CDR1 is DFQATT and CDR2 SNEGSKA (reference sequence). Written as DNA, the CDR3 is TGCAGTGCTTCTTCGGACAGAGCCTACGAGCAGTACTTC. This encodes CSASSDRAYEQYF.

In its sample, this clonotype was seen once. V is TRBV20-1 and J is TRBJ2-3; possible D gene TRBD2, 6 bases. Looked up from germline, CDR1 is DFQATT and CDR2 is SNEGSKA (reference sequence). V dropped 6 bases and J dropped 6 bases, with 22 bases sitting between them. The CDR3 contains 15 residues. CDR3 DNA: TGCAGTGCCTCGATGAGCGGGTCCAAGGGGGATACGCAGTATTTT. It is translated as CSASMSGSKGDTQYF.

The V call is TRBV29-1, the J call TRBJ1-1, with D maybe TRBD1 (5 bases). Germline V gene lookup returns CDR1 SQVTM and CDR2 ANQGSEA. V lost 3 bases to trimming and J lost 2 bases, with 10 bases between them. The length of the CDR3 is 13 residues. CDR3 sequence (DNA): TGCAGCGTTGATGACAGAATCAACACTGAAGCTTTCTTT. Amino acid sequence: CSVDDRINTEAFF.

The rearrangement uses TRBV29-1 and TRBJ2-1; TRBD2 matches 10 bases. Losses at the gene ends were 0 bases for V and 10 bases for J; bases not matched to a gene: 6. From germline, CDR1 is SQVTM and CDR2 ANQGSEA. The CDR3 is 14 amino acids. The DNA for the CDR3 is TGCAGCGTTGAAGACGCCGGGACTAGCGTCGAGCAGTTCTTC. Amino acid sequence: CSVEDAGTSVEQFF.

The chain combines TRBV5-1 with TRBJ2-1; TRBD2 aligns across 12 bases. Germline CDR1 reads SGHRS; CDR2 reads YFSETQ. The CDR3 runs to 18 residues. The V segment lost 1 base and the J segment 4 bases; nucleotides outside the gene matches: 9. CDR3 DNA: TGCGCCAGCAGCTTGACTAGCGGGGGGAATCGTCTGTACAATGAGCAGTTCTTC. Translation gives CASSLTSGGNRLYNEQFF.